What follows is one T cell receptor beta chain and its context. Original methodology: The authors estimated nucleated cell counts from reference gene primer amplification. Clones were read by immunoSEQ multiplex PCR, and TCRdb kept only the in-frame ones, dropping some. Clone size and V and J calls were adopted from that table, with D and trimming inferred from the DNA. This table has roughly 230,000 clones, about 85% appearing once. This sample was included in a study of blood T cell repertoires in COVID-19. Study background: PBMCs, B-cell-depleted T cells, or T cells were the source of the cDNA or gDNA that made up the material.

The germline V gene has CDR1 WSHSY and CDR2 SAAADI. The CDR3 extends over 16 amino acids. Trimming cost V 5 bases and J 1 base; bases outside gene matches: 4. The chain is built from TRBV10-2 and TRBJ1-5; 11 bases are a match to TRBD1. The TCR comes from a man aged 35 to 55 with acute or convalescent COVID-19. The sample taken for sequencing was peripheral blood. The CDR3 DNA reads TGCGCCAGCAGTCCGGGACAGGGGGTGAGCAATCAGCCCCAGCATTTT. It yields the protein CASSPGQGVSNQPQHF.